The 30 T cell receptor beta chains below were found in one sample sequenced in a study of blood T cell repertoires in COVID-19. Data came from immunoSEQ multiplex PCR; TCRdb stores just in-frame clones and leaves some out. The profile shows some 240,000 clones, over 80% of them singletons. The sequencing input was peripheral blood. All receptors derive from a woman aged 40 to 49 who had recovered from COVID-19.

CDR3 amino acids: CASSPQQDMNTEAFF. The CDR3 DNA reads TGTGCCAGCTCACCTCAACAAGACATGAACACTGAAGCTTTCTTT. The chain is built from TRBV18 and TRBJ1-1; D gene unclear. Germline CDR1 and CDR2: KGHSH and LQKENI. Trimming took 3 bases from V and 0 from J, leaving 11 bases between them. The CDR3 is 15 residues long.

This clone was counted once. The sample carries other DNA sequences with the same CDR3. This chain joins TRBV28 and TRBJ1-4; 8 nucleotides align to TRBD1. Germline V lookup: CDR1 MDHEN, CDR2 SYDVKM. V lost 7 bases, J lost 8 bases, and 9 bases stayed unmatched. The CDR3 covers 14 residues. For the CDR3, the DNA is TGTGCCAGCAACCCGACAGGGGTATTCGAAAAACTGTTTTTT. It codes for CASNPTGVFEKLFF.

As to this clone: The same CDR3 is also encoded by other DNA sequences in this sample. The chain recombines TRBV5-1 with TRBJ1-2; 7 bases are shared with TRBD1. The CDR3 is 13 amino acids. In germline, CDR1 is SGHRS, CDR2 YFSETQ. The trim removed 3 bases at V and 3 bases at J, leaving 2 bases unmatched. The CDR3 DNA sequence: TGCGCCAGCAGCTCTCAGGGGGACTATGGCTACACCTTC. This sequence encodes CASSSQGDYGYTF.

The chain recombines TRBV7-9 with TRBJ2-3; no firm D call. The germline CDR1 and CDR2 sequences are SEHNR and FQNEAQ (reference sequence). The CDR3 extends over 14 amino acids. Trimming took off 1 base at V and 5 bases at J, with 10 bases between the two ends. CDR3 sequence (DNA): TGTGCCAGCAGCTTAGAGGTAGAGGTAGATACGCAGTATTTT. Translating it yields CASSLEVEVDTQYF.

The CDR3 bases are TGTGCCTGGGGGGACAGGGCGAACACTGAAGCTTTCTTT. It encodes CAWGDRANTEAFF. The chain combines TRBV30 with TRBJ1-1; the match to TRBD1 covers 9 bases. The CDR3 is 13 residues long. Losses at the gene ends were 5 bases for V and 1 base for J; bases not matched to a gene: 2. Germline-derived CDR1 and CDR2 are GTSNPN and SVGIG (reference sequence).

This clone was counted only a few times. As DNA, the CDR3 is TGTGCCAGCAGCCAAGCTGGGACTACCGAGACCCAGTACTTC. As protein: CASSQAGTTETQYF. The V and J genes are TRBV6-5 and TRBJ2-5; TRBD2 agrees at 7 bases. Germline V gene data show CDR1 as MNHEY and CDR2 as SVGAGI. CDR3 size: 14 residues. With 6 bases clipped from V and 5 bases from J, the junction kept 9 bases outside the gene matches.

V usage is TRBV6-5 and J usage is TRBJ1-1, with 7 nucleotides matching TRBD1. The CDR3 spans 14 residues. In germline, CDR1 is MNHEY, CDR2 SVGAGI. V trimming: 6 bases; J trimming: 1 base; junction bases outside the gene matches: 5. The CDR3 is CASSRQGWNTEAFF. CDR3 in DNA: TGTGCCAGCAGCCGACAGGGTTGGAACACTGAAGCTTTCTTT.

The V and J genes are TRBV18 and TRBJ1-5; D is perhaps TRBD1 (6 bases). Trimming took 2 bases from V and 6 from J, leaving 8 bases between them. The CDR3 consists of 13 residues. CDR1 and CDR2 (germline): KGHSH, LQKENI. The CDR3 sequence is CASSPGGTQPQHF. The CDR3 nucleotides are TGTGCCAGCTCACCAGGGGGCACTCAGCCCCAGCATTTT.

The chain employs TRBV28 and TRBJ1-2; D call uncertain. Germline CDR1 and CDR2: MDHEN and SYDVKM. V gave up 2 bases and J gave up 3 bases, with 10 bases separating them. The CDR3 is 14 residues long. In DNA, the CDR3 is TGTGCCAGCAGTTTAGTAGCCGGTTACTATGGCTACACCTTC. This codes for CASSLVAGYYGYTF.

The chain links TRBV20-1 to TRBJ2-3; D possibly corresponds to TRBD2 (5 bases). The germline V and J ends were trimmed by 3 bases and 4 bases, with 17 bases remaining between them. CDR1 is DFQATT, CDR2 SNEGSKA, per germline (reference sequence). The CDR3 is 15 amino acids. CDR3 sequence (DNA): TGCAGTGCTAGTGGGATCCGGGAACAACCAGATACGCAGTATTTT. The encoded protein is CSASGIREQPDTQYF.

The V and J genes are TRBV3-1 (or the pseudogene TRBV3-2) and TRBJ2-7; D call uncertain. Looked up from germline, CDR1 is LGHDT and CDR2 is YNNKEL (reference sequence). Trimming removed 3 bases from V and 2 bases from J, with 11 bases in between. CDR3 length: 14 residues. The CDR3 DNA reads as TGTGCCAGCAGCCACGGCCAACAGACCTACGAGCAGTACTTC. It codes for CASSHGQQTYEQYF.

J is TRBJ1-1 and V is TRBV30; D is undetermined. This CDR3 region has 13 residues. Germline assignment: CDR1 GTSNPN and CDR2 SVGIG (reference sequence). Trimming took 0 bases from V and 0 from J, leaving 5 bases between them. This CDR3 reads CAWSVYMNTEAFF. The CDR3 region has the DNA TGTGCCTGGAGTGTATATATGAACACTGAAGCTTTCTTT.

The chain employs TRBV7-9 and TRBJ1-2, with 8 bases matching TRBD1. CDR1 SEHNR and CDR2 FQNEAQ come from the germline V gene (reference sequence). V lost 6 bases and J lost 4; bases outside the gene matches: 10. The CDR3 length is 15 residues. CDR3 amino acids: CASSHLQGAGYGYTF. CDR3 nucleotides: TGTGCCAGCAGTCATTTGCAGGGGGCGGGCTATGGCTACACCTTC.

The sample holds one count of this clone. This rearrangement joins TRBV3-1 (or the pseudogene TRBV3-2) to TRBJ1-3; D gene ambiguous. Trimming left V 0 bases short and J 9 bases short, with 12 bases between. CDR3 length equals 14 residues. Germline CDR1 reads LGHDT; CDR2 reads YNNKEL (reference sequence). The CDR3 here is CASSQDRGRGTIYF. In DNA, the CDR3 is TGTGCCAGCAGCCAAGATCGAGGGAGAGGCACCATATATTTT.

The chain uses TRBV4-1 and TRBJ1-2, with no clear D. The V and J ends lost 1 base and 4 bases respectively, with 7 bases between them. Germline values: CDR1 MGHRA, CDR2 YSYEKL. The CDR3 has 13 residues. The CDR3 region is CASSQVSFYGYTF. The CDR3 coding sequence is TGCGCCAGCAGCCAAGTTTCCTTCTATGGCTACACCTTC.

The chain links TRBV6-5 to TRBJ2-3; D possibly corresponds to TRBD1 (5 bases). Germline assignment: CDR1 MNHEY and CDR2 SVGAGI. Trimming took 7 bases from V and 3 from J, leaving 14 bases between them. This CDR3 has 14 amino acids. The DNA for the CDR3 is TGTGCCAGCAACTATCTGACAGTTACAGATACGCAGTATTTT. Its translation is CASNYLTVTDTQYF.

The genes are TRBV6-5 and TRBJ1-5, with 8 nucleotides matching TRBD1. The CDR3 covers 14 residues. Trimming cost V 10 bases and J 0 bases; bases outside gene matches: 5. CDR1 MNHEY and CDR2 SVGAGI come from the germline V gene. The CDR3 here is CATGQGYSNQPQHF. CDR3 nucleotide sequence: TGTGCCACCGGACAGGGCTATAGCAATCAGCCCCAGCATTTT.

CDR3 sequence reads: CASSLQVPLTDTQYF. The CDR3 DNA reads as TGTGCCAGCAGCCTACAGGTCCCCCTCACAGATACGCAGTATTTT. The chain is built from TRBV7-2 and TRBJ2-3; possibly TRBD1 for D (5 bases). The CDR3 is made up of 15 amino acids. CDR1 is SGHTA and CDR2 is FQGNSA in the germline V gene. Trimming removed 5 bases at V and 2 bases at J, with 14 bases between.

The chain carries TRBV4-1 and TRBJ1-4; 7 nucleotides line up with TRBD1. V shed 8 bases, J shed 8 bases, and the junction held 11 bases outside the gene matches. Germline-derived CDR1 and CDR2 are MGHRA and YSYEKL. This CDR3 spans 14 amino acids. The CDR3 spells CASGRTGVGEKLFF. The CDR3 DNA is TGCGCCAGCGGAAGAACAGGGGTGGGGGAAAAACTGTTTTTT.

Of note for this clone: This same CDR3 is encoded by further DNA sequences in the sample. The chain joins TRBV5-1 to TRBJ1-6, with a weak D call TRBD1 (5 bases). V was clipped by 0 bases and J by 7 bases, with 11 bases between them. Germline V lookup: CDR1 SGHRS, CDR2 YFSETQ. This CDR3 is 15 amino acids long. The CDR3 loop is CASSLAGRGNSPLHF. For the CDR3, the DNA is TGCGCCAGCAGCTTGGCCGGGAGGGGCAATTCACCCCTCCACTTT.

The rearrangement uses TRBV30 and TRBJ1-5; TRBD1 is a possible D gene (5 bases). This CDR3 region has 13 residues. Trimming took 5 bases from V and 3 from J, leaving 11 bases between them. CDR1 and CDR2 (germline): GTSNPN, SVGIG (reference sequence). The CDR3 sequence is CAWADRHNQPQHF. CDR3 bases: TGTGCCTGGGCCGACAGACACAATCAGCCCCAGCATTTT.

This clone has only a few counts. J is TRBJ2-1 and V is TRBV5-4, with a tentative D call TRBD2 (7 bases). Germline-derived CDR1 and CDR2 are SGHNT and YYREEE (reference sequence). Deletions cut 0 bases from V and 6 bases from J, with 13 bases between. The CDR3 covers 15 residues. The DNA of the CDR3 is TGTGCCAGCAGCTTGGAGGGGGGGCCCTTCAATGAGCAGTTCTTC. Translating gives CASSLEGGPFNEQFF.

This chain links TRBV6-5 with TRBJ2-7; 9 nucleotides match TRBD1. The junction had 2 bases not matched to a gene; V was cut back by 5 bases and J by 3 bases. Per germline, CDR1 MNHEY and CDR2 SVGAGI. This CDR3 contains 13 residues. CDR3 amino acids: CASSQDRGYEQYF. CDR3 DNA: TGTGCCAGCAGTCAGGACAGGGGCTACGAGCAGTACTTC.

The gene calls are TRBV6-4 and TRBJ2-1; 9 bases align to TRBD2. The CDR3 contains 15 residues. CDR1 MRHNA and CDR2 SNTAGT come from the germline V gene. Trimming removed 3 bases from V and 3 bases from J; junction bases left unmatched: 3. The DNA of the CDR3 is TGTGCCAGCAGTGAGAGTAGCGGGGGCTACAATGAGCAGTTCTTC. This gives the protein CASSESSGGYNEQFF.

About this clone itself: Other DNA sequences in this sample translate to the same CDR3. The chain joins TRBV4-1 to TRBJ2-5; D perhaps matches TRBD1 (5 bases). Deletions cut 1 base from V and 2 bases from J, with 11 bases between. Germline V gene sequence: CDR1 MGHRA, CDR2 YSYEKL. The CDR3 contains 15 residues. DNA of the CDR3: TGCGCCAGCAGCCAAGGCCCCCAGGGACAAGAGACCCAGTACTTC. It encodes CASSQGPQGQETQYF.

The chain recombines TRBV28 with TRBJ1-1, with 7 nucleotides matching TRBD1. The V gene's germline CDR1 is MDHEN and CDR2 SYDVKM. This CDR3 spans 14 amino acids. V trimming: 5 bases; J trimming: 2 bases; junction bases outside the gene matches: 5. CDR3 in amino acids: CASSVGGPNTEAFF. CDR3 coding DNA: TGTGCCAGCAGTGTAGGGGGCCCCAACACTGAAGCTTTCTTT.

This rearrangement joins TRBV6-5 to TRBJ2-7; the match to TRBD1 covers 8 bases. Germline CDR1 and CDR2: MNHEY and SVGAGI. The CDR3 covers 15 residues. The V segment lost 1 base and the J segment 3 bases; nucleotides outside the gene matches: 5. The CDR3 DNA is TGTGCCAGCAGTTACTATACAGGGGGGAGCTACGAGCAGTACTTC. Residues: CASSYYTGGSYEQYF.

The chain has TRBV6-1 and TRBJ1-1; 7 nucleotides match TRBD1. Germline values: CDR1 MNHNS, CDR2 SASEGT. V lost 2 bases to trimming and J lost 0 bases; unmatched junction nucleotides: 9. This CDR3 contains 17 residues. CDR3 nucleotides: TGTGCCAGCAGTGAATCCGGGACAGCTAAAATGAACACTGAAGCTTTCTTT. This translates into CASSESGTAKMNTEAFF.

J is TRBJ2-3 and V is TRBV5-1; 9 bases map to TRBD1. The germline V gene has CDR1 SGHRS and CDR2 YFSETQ. This CDR3 region has 16 residues. V trimming: 2 bases; J trimming: 4 bases; junction bases outside the gene matches: 8. CDR3 amino acids: CASSFLGTGTPDTQYF. CDR3 in DNA: TGCGCCAGCAGCTTCTTGGGGACAGGGACCCCAGATACGCAGTATTTT. The whole variable domain, remainder taken from reference TRBV5-1 and TRBJ2-3, is KAGVTQTPRYLIKTRGQQVTLSCSPISGHRSVSWYQQTPGQGLQFLFEYFSETQRNKGNFPGRFSGRQFSNSRSEMNVSTLELGDSALYLCASSFLGTGTPDTQYFGPGTRLTVL.

The chain recombines TRBV24-1 with TRBJ2-3; 10 bases agree with TRBD2. Trimming removed 2 bases from V and 5 bases from J; junction bases left unmatched: 12. Per germline, CDR1 KGHDR and CDR2 SFDVKD. The CDR3 length is 18 residues. CDR3 loop: CATSDYPRASGGIDTQYF. DNA for the CDR3: TGTGCCACCAGTGATTACCCCCGGGCTAGCGGGGGCATAGATACGCAGTATTTT.